This T cell receptor (beta chain) was identified during a study of blood T cell repertoires in COVID-19 (dated by TCRdb to the early 2020s). As for the study more broadly: Samples covering the acute and convalescent phases of COVID-19 were provided by collaborators in the United States, Italy and Spain. The prospective study material was composed of cDNA or gDNA derived from T cells, B-cell-depleted T cells, or PBMCs. Samples came from the ongoing ImmuneRACE study (first 160 participants) plus 1,254 subjects from 6 global collaborators. Where HLA class I and class II types were available, the types were taken from metadata supplied by the sample provider, not from assay-based typing. Deeply sampled blood TCRbeta repertoires from subjects exposed to, actively infected with, or recovered from COVID-19 were included in the dataset. The repertoires were made available in a free public database intended to serve as a resource for research on the immune response to SARS-CoV-2. Sample metadata almost always included a de-identified subject ID, COVID-19 status, age in years and sex. Results the study describes overall, beyond this receptor: The amount of clinical and demographic metadata varied by source and participant and was provided uncurated.

The immunoSEQ Assay, a bias-controlled multiplex PCR, was used to amplify TCRbeta CDR3 regions from genomic DNA. Per the source publication's procedure: Within the assay, amplification of reference gene primers was used to estimate how many nucleated cells each sample contained. Sequence reads were collapsed and filtered to measure the absolute abundance of every unique TCRbeta CDR3 rearrangement. Productive Simpson clonality was computed per sample as the square root of Simpson's diversity index over productive rearrangements. Entries here come from immuneACCESS through TCRdb and include only in-frame sequences with V and J called. Some clones fail to appear in such tables; in the studies checked, an unresolved V gene covers under half of the shortfall, and the cause of the remainder is unknown. The V and J calls and clone size come from that table; D and trimming were worked out from the DNA. The sample records around 89,000 clones, around 72% of which are singletons. Together, the top ten hold 13% to 15% of the sample.

Collaborating institutions collected whole blood in K2EDTA tubes following their own protocols. For TCRbeta analysis, collaborator samples were shipped as frozen whole blood, as isolated PBMCs, or as DNA extracted from either sample type. As to this clone: Its antigen specificity is not known. It has no much larger one-base neighbor in the sample; base qualities were not kept. The same CDR3 arises from other DNA sequences in this sample as well.

V loses 6 bases at its end and J loses 2 bases; junction bases beyond the gene matches: 2. The CDR3 starts with the cysteine, ends with the phenylalanine, and has 13 residues. The DNA shown is the 39-base CDR3, in frame from base 1. Looking up the germline V gene yields CDR1 SGHTA and CDR2 FQGTGA. The TCR was taken from an elderly woman with acute or convalescent COVID-19. This receptor chain uses TRBV7-3 and TRBJ2-5, with 8 junctional bases fitting TRBD2. Sample: peripheral blood. The nucleotide sequence reads as follows: TGTGCCAGCAGTACGGGGGGGCAAGAGACCCAGTACTTC. This encodes CASSTGGQETQYF.